The 30 T cell receptor beta chains below were found in one sample sequenced in a study of response to subunit inactivated influenza vaccine. TCRdb used MiXCR to reprocess the RT-PCR reads, holding one entry per CDR3 protein. The sample holds about 650,000 distinct CDR3 sequences, roughly 14% seen once. The source material was PBMCs from blood, sampled 11 to 12 days after vaccination. The receptors derive from a man in his forties or fifties who received an inactivated influenza vaccine.

The CDR3 DNA reads TGCGCCAGCAGCCCTCACCCGGACAGGGAAGGTCAGCCCCAGCATTTT. Amino acid sequence: CASSPHPDREGQPQHF. The rearrangement uses TRBV4-1 and TRBJ1-5; 8 positions match TRBD1. Germline V gives CDR1 MGHRA, CDR2 YSYEKL. V lost 4 bases to trimming and J lost 6 bases; unmatched junction nucleotides: 11. The CDR3 runs to 16 residues.

Here the CDR3 DNA reads TGCAGCGTTGTTGGGACTAGCGGGTTCTCCTACGAGCAGTACTTC. This codes for CSVVGTSGFSYEQYF. The rearrangement links TRBV29-1 to TRBJ2-7; 12 positions match TRBD2. The CDR3 contains 15 residues. CDR1 and CDR2 (germline): SQVTM, ANQGSEA. V was pared by 4 bases and J by 0 bases, with 4 bases of the junction left unmatched.

This chain uses TRBV9 with TRBJ1-2, with D possibly TRBD1 on 5 matching bases. Deletions cut 0 bases from V and 7 bases from J, with 16 bases between. CDR3 length equals 15 residues. Germline CDR1 reads SGDLS; CDR2 reads YYNGEE. CDR3 coding DNA: TGTGCCAGCAGCGTAGGTCGGGGGAAGAGCTTTGGCTACACCTTC. Protein product: CASSVGRGKSFGYTF.

This clonotype appeared many times. The chain recombines TRBV13 with TRBJ2-1, with TRBD2 matching over 7 bases. The CDR3 is 15 residues long. Germline CDR1 PRHDT, CDR2 FYEKMQ (reference sequence). V dropped 5 bases and J dropped 0; count of bases not matched to a gene: 4. The CDR3 region has the DNA TGTGCCAGCAGCCCCAAGCGGGGCTCCTACAATGAGCAGTTCTTC. It encodes CASSPKRGSYNEQFF.

The V call is TRBV10-3, the J call TRBJ2-7; no definite D call. Germline V CDR1 and CDR2: ENHRY, SYGVKD. The CDR3 extends over 16 amino acids. Trimming cost V 7 bases and J 0 bases, with 19 bases left between them. This CDR3 reads CAIKTGWGESSYEQYF. The CDR3 coding sequence is TGTGCCATCAAAACGGGCTGGGGTGAAAGCTCCTACGAGCAGTACTTC.

The chain joins TRBV7-9 to TRBJ1-1; 9 nucleotides line up with TRBD1. The CDR3 runs to 15 residues. After removal of 5 bases from V and 7 bases from J, the junction contained 11 bases not matched to a gene. The germline V gene has CDR1 SEHNR and CDR2 FQNEAQ (reference sequence). The CDR3 DNA reads as TGTGCCAGCAGCCAGACAGGGGGGGCGCAGTATGAAGCTTTCTTT. It codes for CASSQTGGAQYEAFF.

This rearrangement joins TRBV5-4 to TRBJ2-4, with 9 bases lining up with TRBD2. This CDR3 contains 16 residues. V trimming: 4 bases; J trimming: 4 bases; junction bases outside the gene matches: 9. Looked up from germline, CDR1 is SGHNT and CDR2 is YYREEE (reference sequence). The CDR3 is CASSRQLAGDKNIQYF. DNA for the CDR3: TGTGCCAGCAGCCGACAGTTAGCGGGGGATAAAAACATTCAGTACTTC.

This clonotype was seen more than once but under ten times. The chain is built from TRBV12-3 or TRBV12-4 and TRBJ2-7, with 9 bases matching TRBD1. The V and J ends lost 6 bases and 3 bases, in that order; junction bases with no gene match: 9. This CDR3 is built from 15 residues. DNA of the CDR3: TGTGCCAGCAGGGGCATGTACAGGGGGCACTACGAGCAGTACTTC. Protein: CASRGMYRGHYEQYF.

This chain links TRBV7-9 with TRBJ2-6; D gene ambiguous. V shed 11 bases and J shed 4 bases, with 15 bases lying between them. The length of the CDR3 is 14 residues. Germline V gene lookup returns CDR1 SEHNR and CDR2 FQNEAQ (reference sequence). In DNA, the CDR3 is TGTGCCCCCGACACCATGGGGGGGGCCAACGTCCTGACTTTC. Translating it yields CAPDTMGGANVLTF.

This chain links TRBV30 with TRBJ1-1; D is undetermined. V was pared by 4 bases and J by 0 bases, with 18 bases between. Germline-derived CDR1 and CDR2 are GTSNPN and SVGIG (reference sequence). The CDR3 is 16 amino acids. This chain's CDR3 is CAWKLGGINLNTEAFF. The CDR3 DNA follows: TGTGCCTGGAAGCTCGGCGGGATAAACTTGAACACTGAAGCTTTCTTT.

This clonotype has a handful of counts. The chain carries TRBV4-1 and TRBJ1-1; D gene ambiguous. V was cut by 7 bases and J by 0 bases, with 9 bases left in between. This CDR3 comprises 13 residues. Germline V gives CDR1 MGHRA, CDR2 YSYEKL. In DNA form, the CDR3 reads TGCGCCAGCAAGGAGTTAATGAACACTGAAGCTTTCTTT. It is translated as CASKELMNTEAFF.

There are a few counts of this clonotype. The chain has TRBV20-1 and TRBJ2-3; maybe TRBD2 (5 bases). The CDR3 contains 13 residues. V lost 3 bases to trimming and J lost 0 bases, with 7 bases between them. Germline CDR1 and CDR2: DFQATT and SNEGSKA (reference sequence). The CDR3 protein is CSASPGSTDTQYF. The CDR3 coding sequence is TGCAGTGCTAGTCCGGGGAGCACAGATACGCAGTATTTT.

The V and J genes are TRBV28 and TRBJ2-7; D ambiguous. Germline CDR1 and CDR2: MDHEN and SYDVKM. Trimming took off 1 base at V and 2 bases at J, with 15 bases between the two ends. This CDR3 is 16 amino acids long. CDR3 DNA sequence: TGTGCCAGCAGTTTATATCGCAGCCCAACCGCCTACGAGCAGTACTTC. As protein: CASSLYRSPTAYEQYF.

This clonotype occurred many times. The V call is TRBV6-1, the J call TRBJ2-3, with TRBD2 matching over 7 bases. The V and J ends lost 7 bases and 6 bases, in that order; junction bases with no gene match: 7. The CDR3 length is 13 residues. In germline, CDR1 is MNHNS, CDR2 SASEGT. CDR3 sequence: CASNRDYGDTQYF. The CDR3 DNA follows: TGTGCCAGCAATCGGGACTATGGGGATACGCAGTATTTT.

This clonotype showed up just a few times. The gene calls are TRBV24-1 and TRBJ1-1; D is undetermined. The V and J ends lost 2 bases and 2 bases respectively, with 5 bases between them. In germline, CDR1 is KGHDR, CDR2 SFDVKD. The CDR3 sequence is 13 residues long. This chain's CDR3 is CATSDYGNTEAFF. In DNA form, the CDR3 reads TGTGCCACCAGTGATTATGGAAACACTGAAGCTTTCTTT.

V is TRBV2 and J is TRBJ2-7; unclear D gene. The V end lost 7 bases, the J end lost 6 bases, and 10 bases lay between the germline ends. CDR1 SNHLY and CDR2 FYNNEI come from the germline V gene. The CDR3 extends over 11 amino acids. DNA of the CDR3: TGTGCCAGCAATACAGAGCGCGAGCAGTACTTC. This sequence encodes CASNTEREQYF.

This clonotype came up a few times. The rearrangement links TRBV28 to TRBJ2-7, with 15 bases identical to TRBD2. V dropped 10 bases and J dropped 0; count of bases not matched to a gene: 19. Germline lookup yields CDR1 MDHEN and CDR2 SYDVKM. The length of the CDR3 is 20 residues. As DNA, the CDR3 is TGTGCCACCTACCTCAACCCTCCGGGACTAGCGGGAGGAACCTCCTACGAGCAGTACTTC. Its translation is CATYLNPPGLAGGTSYEQYF.

J is TRBJ2-7 and V is TRBV19, with TRBD2 identical over 7 bases. The J segment lost 4 bases and the V segment lost 3 bases, leaving 6 bases of the junction unmatched. CDR1 LNHDA and CDR2 SQIVND come from the germline V gene (reference sequence). The CDR3 consists of 14 residues. The CDR3: CASSISGGRYEQYF. The CDR3 DNA is TGTGCCAGTAGTATTTCGGGGGGTCGTTACGAGCAGTACTTC.

The chain joins TRBV25-1 to TRBJ1-6, with D possibly being TRBD1 (6 bases). V lost 7 bases and J lost 8, with 12 bases in between. CDR1 is MGHDK, CDR2 SYGVNS, per germline. This CDR3 has 13 amino acids. The chain's CDR3 is CASKETGHSPLHF. The CDR3, as DNA: TGTGCCAGCAAGGAGACAGGTCATTCACCCCTCCACTTT.

J is TRBJ2-1 and V is TRBV11-1; tentatively, D is TRBD2 (6 bases). The length of the CDR3 is 14 residues. Germline V gene lookup returns CDR1 SGHAT and CDR2 FQDESV (reference sequence). Trimming stripped 11 bases from V and 4 bases from J, with 18 bases between. This CDR3 reads CACSGTPNYNEQFF. For the CDR3, the DNA is TGTGCCTGCTCAGGGACTCCAAATTACAATGAGCAGTTCTTC. The full variable domain, completed using reference TRBV11-1 and TRBJ2-1, is EAEVAQSPRYKITEKSQAVAFWCDPISGHATLYWYRQILGQGPELLVQFQDESVVDDSQLPKDRFSAERLKGVDSTLKIQPAELGDSAMYLCACSGTPNYNEQFFGPGTRLTVL.

V and J are TRBV7-9 and TRBJ2-2; 10 bases align to TRBD1. Per germline, CDR1 SEHNR and CDR2 FQNEAQ (reference sequence). The CDR3 loop spans 16 amino acids. Trimming removed 3 bases from V and 4 bases from J; junction bases left unmatched: 5. The CDR3 coding sequence is TGTGCCAGCAGCTTTGGACAGGGGGTGAGCACCGGGGAGCTGTTTTTT. Protein: CASSFGQGVSTGELFF.

This clonotype was counted only a few times. The V and J genes are TRBV12-3 or TRBV12-4 and TRBJ2-5; TRBD2 aligns across 12 bases. J lost 9 bases, V lost 6 bases, and 20 bases had no gene match. This CDR3 is 18 amino acids long. Written as DNA, the CDR3 is TGTGCCAGCAGCTTAAGGAAACCCGGGACTAGCGGGCCAGGGGCCCAGTACTTC. This codes for CASSLRKPGTSGPGAQYF.

This clonotype was detected a few times. The chain has TRBV24-1 and TRBJ2-2; D gene ambiguous. Trimming left V 1 base short and J 6 bases short, with 8 bases between. Germline CDR1 reads KGHDR; CDR2 reads SFDVKD. The CDR3 runs to 14 residues. CDR3 nucleotide sequence: TGTGCCACCAGTGATTTCATGGTTCCCGGGGAGCTGTTTTTT. Its translation: CATSDFMVPGELFF.

The V and J genes are TRBV4-3 and TRBJ2-4; D call uncertain. The germline gives CDR1 LGHNA, CDR2 YSLEER. The CDR3 has 13 residues. Trimming pared 1 base from V and 4 bases from J, leaving 5 bases between. CDR3 sequence (DNA): TGCGCCAGCAGCCAAGGACAAAAAAACATTCAGTACTTC. Translated: CASSQGQKNIQYF.

Of note for this clonotype: A read error may explain this, as a much larger clone is one base away. This chain uses TRBV2 with TRBJ2-2; unclear D gene. This CDR3 has 12 amino acids. V was pared by 6 bases and J by 0 bases, with 2 bases between. In germline, CDR1 is SNHLY, CDR2 FYNNEI. CDR3 nucleotides: TGTGCCAGCAGGTCGAACACCGGGGAGCTGTTTTTT. This codes for CASRSNTGELFF.

V and J are TRBV30 and TRBJ2-2; no clear D gene. Trimming cost V 3 bases and J 6 bases, with 11 bases left between them. The CDR3 is 13 amino acids. Per germline, CDR1 GTSNPN and CDR2 SVGIG (reference sequence). CDR3 in DNA: TGTGCCTGGAGATTGGGTGGGGCCGGGGAGCTGTTTTTT. Amino acids: CAWRLGGAGELFF.

This clonotype was observed at least ten times. V is TRBV5-1 and J is TRBJ2-7; 8 positions match TRBD2. Germline CDR1 reads SGHRS; CDR2 reads YFSETQ. V gave up 4 bases and J gave up 6 bases; unmatched junction bases: 12. CDR3 length: 15 residues. CDR3: CASSPGLAVDLEQYF. DNA for the CDR3: TGCGCCAGCAGCCCAGGACTAGCCGTCGACCTCGAGCAGTACTTC. Together with reference TRBV5-1 and TRBJ2-7, the CDR3 gives the full variable domain: KAGVTQTPRYLIKTRGQQVTLSCSPISGHRSVSWYQQTPGQGLQFLFEYFSETQRNKGNFPGRFSGRQFSNSRSEMNVSTLELGDSALYLCASSPGLAVDLEQYFGPGTRLTVT.

The chain links TRBV6-5 to TRBJ2-5; 7 nucleotides line up with TRBD1. Germline assignment: CDR1 MNHEY and CDR2 SVGAGI. The CDR3 consists of 15 residues. With V trimmed by 4 bases and J by 0 bases, 5 bases remained unmatched. The CDR3 bases are TGTGCCAGCAGTTGGGGACAGCAGTACCAAGAGACCCAGTACTTC. Protein: CASSWGQQYQETQYF.

This clonotype was detected only a few times. The gene calls are TRBV7-2 and TRBJ2-2; no firm D call. The germline CDR1 and CDR2 sequences are SGHTA and FQGNSA. The CDR3 length is 11 residues. Trimming took 4 bases from V and 9 from J, leaving 6 bases between them. In DNA, the CDR3 is TGTGCCAGCAGCTCCGGTTGGGAGCTGTTTTTT. It codes for CASSSGWELFF.

This clonotype was seen only a few times. The chain couples TRBV16 to TRBJ2-2, with D unresolved. This CDR3 spans 13 amino acids. V lost 0 bases to trimming and J lost 4 bases, with 3 bases between them. From germline, CDR1 is KGHSY and CDR2 FQNENV. The CDR3 nucleotides read TGTGCCAGCAGCCAATCGAGCACCGGGGAGCTGTTTTTT. It yields the protein CASSQSSTGELFF.